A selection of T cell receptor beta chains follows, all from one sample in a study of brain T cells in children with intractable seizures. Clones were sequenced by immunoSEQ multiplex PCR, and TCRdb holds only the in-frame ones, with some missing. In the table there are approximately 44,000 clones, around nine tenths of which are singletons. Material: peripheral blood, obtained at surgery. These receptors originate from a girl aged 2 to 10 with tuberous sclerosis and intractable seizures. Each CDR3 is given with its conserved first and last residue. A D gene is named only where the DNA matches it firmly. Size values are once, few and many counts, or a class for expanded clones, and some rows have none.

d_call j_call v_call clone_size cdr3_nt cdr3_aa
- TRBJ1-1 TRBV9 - TGTGCCAGCAGCCCTCGGGCCAAGAACACTGAAGCTTTCTTT CASSPRAKNTEAFF
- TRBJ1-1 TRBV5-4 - TGTGCCTCCCGGGAGCCCTTGAACACTGAAGCTTTCTTT CASREPLNTEAFF
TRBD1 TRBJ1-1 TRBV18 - TGTGCCAGCTCACCTGGGACAGAGAACACTGAAGCTTTCTTT CASSPGTENTEAFF
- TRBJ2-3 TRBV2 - TGTGCCAGCGGCCCGGCTCTCGGGCCCACAGATACGCAGTATTTT CASGPALGPTDTQYF
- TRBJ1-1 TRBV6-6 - TGTGCCAGCAGTTCCCGGTTGAACACTGAAGCTTTCTTT CASSSRLNTEAFF
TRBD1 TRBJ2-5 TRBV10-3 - TGTGCCATCAGTGAGTCTCCGGGACAGGGCTTAGGAGAGACCCAGTACTTC CAISESPGQGLGETQYF
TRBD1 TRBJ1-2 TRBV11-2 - TGTGCCAGCAGCCTCTTTACAGGGGTGGGTAACTATGGCTACACCTTC CASSLFTGVGNYGYTF
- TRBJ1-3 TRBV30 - TGTGCCTGGACATCAGGGATCTCGGGAAACACCATATATTTT CAWTSGISGNTIYF
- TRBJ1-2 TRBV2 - TGTGCCAGCAGTGGAAGAGGGCAAAACTATGGCTACACCTTC CASSGRGQNYGYTF
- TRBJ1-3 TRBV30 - TGTGCCTTGACCCTCTCTGGAAACACCATATATTTT CALTLSGNTIYF
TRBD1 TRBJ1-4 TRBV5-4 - TGTGCCAGCAGCATTGGACAGGAGGTTAATGAAAAACTGTTTTTT CASSIGQEVNEKLFF
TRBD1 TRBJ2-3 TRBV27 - TGTGCCAGCGGAAGAGGGGGTAGAGAACAGGGGATCCCCACAGATACGCAGTATTTT CASGRGGREQGIPTDTQYF
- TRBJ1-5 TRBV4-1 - TGCGCCAGCAGCCAAGATCTCTATCAGCCCCAGCATTTT CASSQDLYQPQHF
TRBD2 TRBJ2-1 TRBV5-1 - TGCGCCAGCAGCCTCGACAGCGGGGGAAGGAATGAGCAGTTCTTC CASSLDSGGRNEQFF
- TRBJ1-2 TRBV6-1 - TGTGCCAGCAGTGAACAGATAAATGGCTACACCTTC CASSEQINGYTF
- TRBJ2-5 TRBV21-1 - TGTGCCAGCAGCGAAACGGGGCTGAAAGAGACCCAGTACTTC CASSETGLKETQYF
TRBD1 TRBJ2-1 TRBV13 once TGTGCCAGCAGCGTCCGGGACAGTCCATACAATGAGCAGTTCTTC CASSVRDSPYNEQFF
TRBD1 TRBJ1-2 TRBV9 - TGTGCCAGCAGCCTCGTAGTAATGCCGGGACAGGGAAGGGGCTACACCTTC CASSLVVMPGQGRGYTF
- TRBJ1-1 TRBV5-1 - TGCGCCAGCAGCTTGGGGCAGTCGAACACTGAAGCTTTCTTT CASSLGQSNTEAFF
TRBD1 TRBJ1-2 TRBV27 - TGTGCCAGCAGTTTAATAGGGACAGGGGACTATGGCTACACCTTC CASSLIGTGDYGYTF
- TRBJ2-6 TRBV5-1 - TGCGCCAGCAGCTTCGGGTTAAAGGGCTCTGGGGCCAACGTCCTGACTTTC CASSFGLKGSGANVLTF
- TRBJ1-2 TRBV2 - TGTGCCAGCAGTGGTGGGTCGGAAAACTATGGCTACACCTTC CASSGGSENYGYTF
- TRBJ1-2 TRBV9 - TGTGCCAGCCGCCGGCTTAACTATGGCTACACCTTC CASRRLNYGYTF
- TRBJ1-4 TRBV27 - TGTGCCAGCAGTCAAAGGGGGTACAATGAAAAACTGTTTTTT CASSQRGYNEKLFF
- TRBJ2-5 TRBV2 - TGTGCCAGCAGTGAGCTCCCGTTTGGAGAGACCCAGTACTTC CASSELPFGETQYF
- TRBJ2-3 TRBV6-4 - TGTGCCAGCAGTGAGCCGGGGCGGGCAGATACGCAGTATTTT CASSEPGRADTQYF
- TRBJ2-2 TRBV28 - TGTGCCAGCAGCACTCGGGGGGCACCTAACACCGGGGAGCTGTTTTTT CASSTRGAPNTGELFF
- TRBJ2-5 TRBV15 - TGTGCCACCAGCAGCATATTTAGCGGATACCAAGAGACCCAGTACTTC CATSSIFSGYQETQYF
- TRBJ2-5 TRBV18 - TGTGCCAGCTCACCACCGAGCCAAGAGACCCAGTACTTC CASSPPSQETQYF